Below, 21 T cell receptor beta chains from the same sample are listed, as sequenced in a study of CD8 T cells in Susac syndrome. The RNA, about 0.45 to 1 ug, was put through reverse transcription using random hexamers. TCRdb analysed the immunoSEQ multiplex PCR reads with MiXCR anew, one entry per CDR3 protein. The data contain around 200,000 distinct CDR3 sequences, 85% to 95% of them singletons. Input material: CD4+ T cells from PBMCs. The receptor source for this set is a human donor in good health.

The rearrangement joins TRBV27 to TRBJ1-6, with D possibly being TRBD1 (6 bases). The germline V gene has CDR1 MNHEY and CDR2 SMNVEV (reference sequence). The V end lost 5 bases, the J end lost 9 bases, and 17 bases lay between the germline ends. The CDR3 is 15 residues long. The CDR3 coding sequence is TGTGCCAGCAGTCCTAGGGGGGGAGGGGGTTCACCCCTCCACTTT. It is translated as CASSPRGGGGSPLHF.

J is TRBJ1-2 and V is TRBV11-2; D perhaps matches TRBD1 (6 bases). The CDR3 is made up of 17 amino acids. The germline V gene encodes CDR1 SGHAT and CDR2 FQNNGV. V dropped 1 base and J dropped 8 bases, with 23 bases sitting between them. The CDR3 loop is CASSLVFGARGPLGYTF. Here the CDR3 DNA reads TGTGCCAGCAGCTTAGTATTCGGGGCCAGGGGCCCCTTGGGCTACACCTTC.

The genes are TRBV6-1 and TRBJ1-5; D is undetermined. The CDR3 totals 14 residues. Per germline, CDR1 MNHNS and CDR2 SASEGT. Trimming stripped 0 bases from V and 7 bases from J, with 10 bases between. The DNA of the CDR3 is TGTGCCAGCAGTGAAGCCTTTGTTATCCAGCCCCAGCATTTT. It codes for CASSEAFVIQPQHF.

The genes are TRBV18 and TRBJ1-1; D gene uncertain. This CDR3 has 15 amino acids. Germline values: CDR1 KGHSH, CDR2 LQKENI. Trimming left V 3 bases short and J 2 bases short, with 13 bases between. The CDR3 here is CASSPSVSDNTEAFF. Here the CDR3 DNA reads TGTGCCAGCTCACCTTCGGTGAGTGACAACACTGAAGCTTTCTTT.

CDR3 in amino acids: CAWSVVGGGNQPQHF. The CDR3 DNA is TGTGCCTGGAGTGTGGTAGGGGGTGGCAATCAGCCCCAGCATTTT. The gene calls are TRBV30 and TRBJ1-5; weak D call: TRBD1 (6 bases). The CDR3 is 15 amino acids. V lost 0 bases and J lost 2, with 11 bases in between. Germline V gives CDR1 GTSNPN, CDR2 SVGIG (reference sequence).

This chain uses TRBV29-1 with TRBJ1-1; 7 bases are a match to TRBD1. The CDR3 is 13 amino acids. In germline, CDR1 is SQVTM, CDR2 ANQGSEA. Unmatched junction bases numbered 6, after V lost 4 bases and J lost 4 bases. This CDR3 is CSVGQGGGTEAFF. CDR3 in DNA: TGCAGCGTTGGACAGGGCGGGGGCACTGAAGCTTTCTTT.

This clonotype was seen just once. The gene calls are TRBV29-1 and TRBJ2-3; D may be TRBD2 (5 bases). The CDR3 sequence is 14 residues long. With 2 bases removed from V and 4 bases from J, the gap between germline ends came to 13 bases. The V gene's germline CDR1 is SQVTM and CDR2 ANQGSEA. The CDR3 DNA sequence: TGCAGCGTTGAACCGGGAACCGAACCAGATACGCAGTATTTT. Its translation is CSVEPGTEPDTQYF.

The chain uses TRBV29-1 and TRBJ2-2; D possibly corresponds to TRBD2 (5 bases). This CDR3 region has 14 residues. Trimming cost V 4 bases and J 1 base, with 10 bases left between them. Germline V lookup: CDR1 SQVTM, CDR2 ANQGSEA. The CDR3 DNA reads TGCAGCGTTGGAGGGCGTGGGAACACCGGGGAGCTGTTTTTT. Its protein is CSVGGRGNTGELFF.

V gene TRBV12-3 or TRBV12-4 combines with J gene TRBJ2-5; D unresolved. V lost 7 bases to trimming and J lost 1 base, with 10 bases between them. CDR3 length: 13 amino acids. CDR3 nucleotide sequence: TGTGCCAGCAATAAAAACGGCCAAGAGACCCAGTACTTC. Translated: CASNKNGQETQYF.

The chain carries TRBV2 and TRBJ2-3; D remains ambiguous. The CDR3 is 11 amino acids. The V gene's germline CDR1 is SNHLY and CDR2 FYNNEI. V lost 7 bases, J lost 6 bases, and 8 bases lay in between. CDR3 loop: CASMVQDTQYF. CDR3 sequence (DNA): TGTGCCAGCATGGTCCAGGATACGCAGTATTTT.

V usage is TRBV4-1 and J usage is TRBJ1-5; possibly TRBD1 for D (6 bases). V dropped 0 bases and J dropped 5 bases, with 11 bases sitting between them. This CDR3 comprises 15 residues. Germline V gene data show CDR1 as MGHRA and CDR2 as YSYEKL. The CDR3 sequence: CASSQDQGGHQPQHF. In nucleotides, the CDR3 is TGCGCCAGCAGCCAAGATCAAGGGGGACATCAGCCCCAGCATTTT.

Here the CDR3 reads CASSHRSAGEAFF. Written as DNA, the CDR3 is TGTGCCAGCAGCCACCGGTCCGCAGGAGAAGCTTTCTTT. The rearrangement uses TRBV3-1 and TRBJ1-1; D gene ambiguous. From germline, CDR1 is LGHDT and CDR2 YNNKEL (reference sequence). V lost 3 bases and J lost 8, with 13 bases in between. CDR3 length: 13 amino acids.

The V gene is TRBV20-1, the J gene TRBJ2-1; D unresolved. V shed 8 bases and J shed 0 bases, with 8 bases lying between them. The CDR3 spans 12 residues. Looked up from germline, CDR1 is DFQATT and CDR2 is SNEGSKA (reference sequence). The CDR3 DNA follows: TGCAGTTGCGAGGTCTCCTACAATGAGCAGTTCTTC. This gives the protein CSCEVSYNEQFF.

V and J are TRBV20-1 and TRBJ2-5, with D unclear. The CDR3 is made up of 10 amino acids. Trimming took off 3 bases at V and 5 bases at J, with 4 bases between the two ends. Germline values: CDR1 DFQATT, CDR2 SNEGSKA (reference sequence). CDR3 coding DNA: TGCAGTGCTAGCGCGGAGACCCAGTACTTC. Its translation is CSASAETQYF.

The genes are TRBV14 and TRBJ1-6; 7 bases match TRBD1. The V gene's germline CDR1 is SGHDN and CDR2 FVKESK. The ends lost 1 base at V and 2 bases at J; junction bases unmatched: 5. This CDR3 comprises 17 residues. This CDR3 is CASSQAAGTAYNSPLHF. The CDR3 coding sequence is TGTGCCAGCAGCCAAGCAGCCGGGACAGCCTATAATTCACCCCTCCACTTT.

V and J are TRBV20-1 and TRBJ2-7, with D possibly being TRBD2 (5 bases). Germline CDR1 DFQATT, CDR2 SNEGSKA (reference sequence). The CDR3 is made up of 10 amino acids. V was shortened by 5 bases and J by 6 bases, with 8 bases between the two germline ends. CDR3 bases: TGCAGTGCTGCCCGGGGCGAGCAGTACTTC. Amino acids: CSAARGEQYF.

This chain connects TRBV29-1 to TRBJ2-3; D call uncertain. CDR1 is SQVTM, CDR2 ANQGSEA, per germline. The V and J ends lost 1 base and 1 base respectively, with 6 bases between them. The CDR3 contains 13 residues. The CDR3 loop reads CSVEGEGTDTQYF. In nucleotides, the CDR3 is TGCAGCGTTGAAGGGGAAGGCACAGATACGCAGTATTTT.

This clonotype was observed a handful of times. The chain carries TRBV28 and TRBJ2-7; no reliable D call. There are 11 residues in the CDR3. The germline V gene encodes CDR1 MDHEN and CDR2 SYDVKM. The ends were cut back, 3 bases at V and 5 bases at J, with 5 bases in the middle. The CDR3 sequence: CASSLIDEQYF. CDR3 nucleotide sequence: TGTGCCAGCAGTTTGATAGACGAGCAGTACTTC.

The chain has TRBV3-1 and TRBJ2-3, with D possibly being TRBD2 (6 bases). Per germline, CDR1 LGHDT and CDR2 YNNKEL (reference sequence). V lost 0 bases and J 4 bases, leaving 17 bases between the germline ends. This CDR3 is built from 17 residues. CDR3 in amino acids: CASSQESRDLGADTQYF. DNA of the CDR3: TGTGCCAGCAGCCAAGAGTCCCGGGACTTGGGGGCAGATACGCAGTATTTT.

The chain uses TRBV25-1 and TRBJ1-2; D gene unclear. This CDR3 region has 13 residues. The V end was cut by 5 bases, the J end by 8 bases, with 15 bases between. CDR1 is MGHDK and CDR2 is SYGVNS in the germline V gene. CDR3 in DNA: TGTGCCAGCAGTAAAAGGGAGGAGGAAGGCTACACCTTC. As protein: CASSKREEEGYTF.

The chain combines TRBV9 with TRBJ1-5, with unresolved D. CDR3 size: 14 residues. Germline V CDR1 and CDR2: SGDLS, YYNGEE. The V and J ends lost 0 bases and 3 bases respectively, with 7 bases between them. CDR3: CASSVAAVNQPQHF. In DNA form, the CDR3 reads TGTGCCAGCAGCGTAGCGGCAGTCAATCAGCCCCAGCATTTT.